This T cell receptor (beta chain) was obtained from a study of T cells after yellow fever vaccination. Points from the study as a whole: Researchers noted that a small share of clonotypes showed up in both CD4 and CD8 compartments. Clones that expanded after primary vaccination mostly reappeared after the booster (roughly 96% CD4, roughly 87% CD8).

In this sample, this clonotype turned up many times. The antigen remains unidentified. TCRdb re-derived calls from the 5' RACE reads in MiXCR, one entry per CDR3 protein. Of over 300,000 distinct CDR3 sequences in the sample, roughly 3.5% were seen once. This CDR3 comprises 16 residues. Trimming stripped 3 bases from V and 4 bases from J, with 16 bases between. CDR1 and CDR2 from the germline V gene are SGHTA and FQGNSA. The rearrangement uses TRBV7-2 and TRBJ2-1; D is perhaps TRBD2 (6 bases). This material consisted of PBMCs, taken on the day of the yellow fever booster vaccination. This sequence originates from a young man who received the YFV17D yellow fever vaccine. The CDR3 DNA reads TGTGCCAGCAGCTTTTGGCAACTAGCCTCGTACAATGAGCAGTTCTTC. As protein: CASSFWQLASYNEQFF.